This T cell receptor beta chain was sequenced in a study of T-cell reconstitution after alpha-beta-depleted transplantation in children. This CDR3 comprises 14 residues. Germline-derived CDR1 and CDR2 are MNHNS and SASEGT. V was trimmed by 1 base and J by 5 bases, leaving 9 bases between them. Preparing the TCRbeta library involved the use of unique molecular identifiers. Each CDR3 protein is one row after TCRdb ran MiXCR on the PCR reads. Of some 500,000 distinct CDR3 sequences in the sample, approximately 20% were seen once. This clonotype was seen more than once but under ten times. This clonotype originated in a human donor who donated a stem cell graft to a child with acute lymphoblastic leukemia. The sample consisted of PBMCs from the stem cell graft donor, taken from the stem cell graft. V gene TRBV6-1 combines with J gene TRBJ1-5; no clear D gene. The CDR3 loop reads CASSEGQEHQPQHF. The CDR3 nucleotides read TGTGCCAGCAGTGAAGGGCAGGAACATCAGCCCCAGCATTTT.